The present TCR beta chain was sequenced within a study of T-cell memory formation after mild COVID-19. About the research overall: Each donor largely had its own TCR clusters. Study outcomes and limitations: Researchers found some responding clones in pre-infection memory, a sign that cross-reactive memory joined.

Turning to this clonotype: Its antigen is currently unknown.

The CDR3 contains 14 residues. Losses at the gene ends were 5 bases for V and 3 bases for J; bases not matched to a gene: 7. The germline CDR1 and CDR2 sequences are MNHNS and SASEGT. MiXCR, run by TCRdb on the 5' RACE reads, gives a single entry per CDR3 protein. The sample records almost 250,000 distinct CDR3 sequences, 15% to 17% being singletons. The clonotype originates from an adult woman who had mild COVID-19 (a few samples of this study predate the infection). Cell type and time point are not known. V is TRBV6-1 and J is TRBJ2-7; 7 bases match TRBD1. Sequenced input: PBMCs or a T cell subset sorted from them (not recorded which). In DNA, the CDR3 is TGTGCCAGCAGTCCCCGGGGACAGTACTACGAGCAGTACTTC. Protein: CASSPRGQYYEQYF.